This is a list of T cell receptor beta chains from one sample in a study of regulatory T cells in long-lasting Graves disease. TCRdb called the multiplex PCR reads again in MiXCR, with one record for every CDR3 protein. The profile shows around 500,000 distinct CDR3 sequences, around 13% of them singletons. Separately, the same data were catalogued under a study of T cells in Graves' hyperthyroidism and ophthalmopathy.

The sample consisted of peripheral blood mononuclear cells (PBMCs), taken at new diagnosis, from a patient treated with antithyroid drugs. The receptors derive from a woman aged 30 to 39 with Graves disease. CDR3s include the opening cysteine and the closing phenylalanine or tryptophan. D genes are given only for firm matches. The listing skips clone size in some rows; elsewhere it reads once, few, many or a size class.

cdr3_aa cdr3_nt d_call clone_size j_call cdr3_length v_call
CASSGVGGARQPQHF TGTGCCAGCAGTGGGGTAGGGGGCGCCAGACAGCCCCAGCATTTT TRBD1 many TRBJ1-5 15 TRBV2
CASSDRAERETQYF TGTGCCAGCAGCGACCGGGCCGAGAGGGAGACCCAGTACTTC - few TRBJ2-5 14 TRBV7-6
CASSSTDWGSGANVLTF TGTGCCAGCAGCTCCACGGACTGGGGCTCTGGGGCCAACGTCCTGACTTTC - many TRBJ2-6 17 TRBV7-9
CASRDRGLNTEAFF TGTGCCAGTAGAGACAGGGGGCTTAACACTGAAGCTTTCTTT TRBD1 - TRBJ1-1 14 TRBV19
CASSQDHTGEQPQHF TGCGCCAGCAGCCAAGACCACACGGGAGAGCAGCCCCAGCATTTT - - TRBJ1-5 15 TRBV4-1
CASSPFFAGETQYF TGTGCCAGCAGTCCCTTCTTTGCGGGAGAGACCCAGTACTTC - many TRBJ2-5 14 TRBV27
CASSQGPRRYEKLFF TGTGCCAGCAGCCAAGGGCCGCGAAGATATGAAAAACTGTTTTTT - many TRBJ1-4 15 TRBV3-1
CASSESPGTGVNEQFF TGTGCCAGCAGCGAAAGTCCCGGGACAGGGGTCAATGAGCAGTTCTTC TRBD1 few TRBJ2-1 16 TRBV9
CASCIGGQVSEQYF TGTGCCAGCTGTATAGGGGGACAGGTCTCCGAGCAGTACTTC TRBD1 - TRBJ2-7 14 TRBV6-1
CASSYPETDTQYF TGTGCCAGCAGTTACCCGGAGACAGATACGCAGTATTTT - - TRBJ2-3 13 TRBV6-5
CSAPPDRVANYGYTF TGCAGTGCCCCCCCCGACAGGGTTGCTAACTATGGCTACACCTTC TRBD1 many TRBJ1-2 15 TRBV20-1
CASSIGQRQAYYGYTF TGTGCCAGTAGTATAGGACAGAGACAGGCTTACTATGGCTACACCTTC - many TRBJ1-2 16 TRBV19
CASSVEGGPAVNTEAFF TGTGCCAGCAGCGTAGAGGGGGGGCCGGCGGTGAACACTGAAGCTTTCTTT - many TRBJ1-1 17 TRBV9
CSARFNEKLFF TGCAGTGCTAGATTTAATGAAAAACTGTTTTTT - - TRBJ1-4 11 TRBV20-1
CASSEPGQGSGANVLTF TGTGCCAGCAGTGAACCGGGACAGGGTTCTGGGGCCAACGTCCTGACTTTC TRBD1 - TRBJ2-6 17 TRBV6-1
CASSRNQEIAQYF TGTGCCAGCAGTCGCAATCAGGAGATCGCGCAGTATTTT - many TRBJ2-3 13 TRBV11-2
CASSLSPGGQPQHF TGTGCCAGCAGTTTATCCCCCGGCGGCCAGCCCCAGCATTTT - many TRBJ1-5 14 TRBV28
CASSQVGVSGSSRETQYF TGCGCCAGCAGCCAAGTTGGGGTTAGCGGGAGTTCGCGAGAGACCCAGTACTTC TRBD2 - TRBJ2-5 18 TRBV4-1
CSANPTGTGSQPQHF TGCAGTGCGAACCCAACCGGGACAGGTTCTCAGCCCCAGCATTTT TRBD1 many TRBJ1-5 15 TRBV20-1
CASSSSGTEGGIYEQFF TGTGCCAGCAGCTCCTCCGGGACAGAAGGTGGGATTTATGAGCAGTTCTTC TRBD1 few TRBJ2-1 17 TRBV7-2
CASSLGLAFLNEQFF TGCGCCAGCAGCTTGGGACTAGCATTCTTGAATGAGCAGTTCTTC TRBD2 - TRBJ2-1 15 TRBV5-1
CASSLPGTGRDTIYF TGTGCCAGCAGTTTGCCAGGGACGGGTCGCGACACCATATATTTT - many TRBJ1-3 15 TRBV28
CAIGSYEQYF TGTGCCATCGGTTCCTACGAGCAGTACTTC - many TRBJ2-7 10 TRBV10-3
CASSRSSVYTGELFF TGTGCCAGCAGTCGCTCTAGCGTATACACCGGGGAGCTGTTTTTT - many TRBJ2-2 15 TRBV6-1
CASRRYRASGNTIYF TGTGCCAGCAGAAGATACAGGGCTTCAGGAAACACCATATATTTT - few TRBJ1-3 15 TRBV6-2/TRBV6-3
CASSWDSLDQPQHF TGCGCCAGCAGCTGGGACAGCCTAGATCAGCCCCAGCATTTT TRBD1 many TRBJ1-5 14 TRBV5-1
CAAGTGDSETQYF TGTGCCGCGGGGACAGGGGACTCAGAGACCCAGTACTTC TRBD1 - TRBJ2-5 13 TRBV19
CASSLAVGGPTRSTDTQYF TGTGCCAGCAGCTTAGCGGTGGGAGGGCCGACCCGGAGCACAGATACGCAGTATTTT TRBD2 - TRBJ2-3 19 TRBV11-2
CASSPGTGNVEQFF TGTGCCAGCAGTCCCGGGACAGGGAACGTTGAGCAGTTCTTC TRBD1 - TRBJ2-1 14 TRBV7-9
CATSDGGNSNQPQHF TGTGCCACCAGTGATGGGGGGAATAGCAATCAGCCCCAGCATTTT - - TRBJ1-5 15 TRBV24-1
CASSDRGEFF TGTGCCAGCAGTGACAGGGGGGAGTTCTTC - few TRBJ2-1 10 TRBV6-1
CAGGPNQETQYF TGTGCCGGGGGACCGAACCAAGAGACCCAGTACTTC - many TRBJ2-5 12 TRBV7-9
CASRARGNEQYF TGTGCCAGCCGGGCCCGAGGGAACGAGCAGTACTTC - many TRBJ2-7 12 TRBV11-3
CASSVMGGPGRTDTQYF TGTGCCAGCAGCGTTATGGGGGGCCCAGGGCGCACAGATACGCAGTATTTT - many TRBJ2-3 17 TRBV9
CASSLTGTSGSVTGELFF TGTGCCAGCAGCTTAACCGGGACTAGCGGGAGTGTCACCGGGGAGCTGTTTTTT TRBD2 once TRBJ2-2 18 TRBV7-3
CSARLGQGQYNEQFF TGCAGTGCTAGACTTGGACAGGGGCAATACAATGAGCAGTTCTTC TRBD1 few TRBJ2-1 15 TRBV20-1
CASRRTGVRPEAFF TGTGCCAGCAGACGAACAGGGGTTAGGCCTGAAGCTTTCTTT TRBD1 many TRBJ1-1 14 TRBV28
CASSSGTAQYF TGTGCCAGCAGCTCCGGAACAGCGCAGTACTTC - many TRBJ2-7 11 TRBV11-2
CASSQDPLARRDTEAFF TGCGCCAGCAGCCAAGACCCCTTGGCACGACGGGACACTGAAGCTTTCTTT - once TRBJ1-1 17 TRBV4-3
CASSSARDGDNQPQHF TGTGCCAGCAGTTCCGCACGGGACGGAGACAATCAGCCCCAGCATTTT - many TRBJ1-5 16 TRBV6-5
CASSPNTGRNTEAFF TGTGCCAGCAGCCCAAATACAGGGAGGAACACTGAAGCTTTCTTT - many TRBJ1-1 15 TRBV7-3
CASSQSGTESTPLHF TGCGCCAGCAGCCAGTCCGGGACGGAGAGTACACCCCTCCACTTT - many TRBJ1-6 15 TRBV4-1
CASSHLSSSYNEQFF TGTGCCAGCAGCCACCTATCGAGCTCCTACAATGAGCAGTTCTTC - many TRBJ2-1 15 TRBV5-6
CAKQGRQGEAFF TGTGCCAAGCAGGGGAGACAGGGTGAAGCTTTCTTT TRBD1 many TRBJ1-1 12 TRBV2
CASSLPVGLAYNEQFF TGTGCCAGCAGCTTACCGGTGGGACTAGCCTACAATGAGCAGTTCTTC TRBD2 many TRBJ2-1 16 TRBV7-9
CASSYSGLREAFF TGTGCCAGCAGTTACTCGGGGCTCAGGGAAGCTTTCTTT - few TRBJ1-1 13 TRBV6-2/TRBV6-3
CASSLMHEQYF TGTGCCAGCAGCTTAATGCACGAGCAGTACTTC - - TRBJ2-7 11 TRBV11-3
CASSTRGQGFYEQYF TGTGCCAGCAGTACTAGAGGACAGGGATTCTACGAGCAGTACTTC TRBD1 many TRBJ2-7 15 TRBV2